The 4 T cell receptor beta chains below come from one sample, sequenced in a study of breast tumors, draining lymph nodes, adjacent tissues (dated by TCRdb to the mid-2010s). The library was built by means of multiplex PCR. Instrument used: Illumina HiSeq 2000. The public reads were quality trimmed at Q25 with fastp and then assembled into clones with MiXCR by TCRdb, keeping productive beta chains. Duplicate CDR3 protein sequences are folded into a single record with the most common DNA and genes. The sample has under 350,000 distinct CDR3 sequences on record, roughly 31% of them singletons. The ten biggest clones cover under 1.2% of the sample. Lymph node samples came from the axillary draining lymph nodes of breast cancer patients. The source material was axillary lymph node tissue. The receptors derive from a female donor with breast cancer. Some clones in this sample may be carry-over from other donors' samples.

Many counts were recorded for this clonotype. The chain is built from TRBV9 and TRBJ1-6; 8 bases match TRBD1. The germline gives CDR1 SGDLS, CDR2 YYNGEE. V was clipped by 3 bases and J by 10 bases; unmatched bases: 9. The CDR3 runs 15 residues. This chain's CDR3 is CASSAGTGVSSPLHF. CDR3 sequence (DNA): TGTGCCAGCAGCGCAGGGACAGGTGTGTCCTCACCCCTCCACTTT.

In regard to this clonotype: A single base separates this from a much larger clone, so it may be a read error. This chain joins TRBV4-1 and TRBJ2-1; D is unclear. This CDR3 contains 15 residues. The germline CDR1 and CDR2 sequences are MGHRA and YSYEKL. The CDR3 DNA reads TGCGCCAGCAGCCAAGATCTCTCTTTCGTTAGCCAGCAGCTCTTC. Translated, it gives CASSQDLSFVSQQLF.

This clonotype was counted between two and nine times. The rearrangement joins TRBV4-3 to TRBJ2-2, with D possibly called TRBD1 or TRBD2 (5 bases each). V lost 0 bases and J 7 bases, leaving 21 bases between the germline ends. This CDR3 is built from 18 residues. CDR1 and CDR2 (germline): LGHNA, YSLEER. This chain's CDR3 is CASSQDSGRSVQVGELFF. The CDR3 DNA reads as TGCGCCAGCAGCCAAGATTCGGGAAGAAGCGTACAGGTCGGGGAGCTGTTTTTT.

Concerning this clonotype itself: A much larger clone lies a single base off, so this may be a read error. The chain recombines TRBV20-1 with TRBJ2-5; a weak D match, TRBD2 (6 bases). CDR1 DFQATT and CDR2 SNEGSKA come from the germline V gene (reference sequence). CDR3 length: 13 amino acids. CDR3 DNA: TGCAGTGGGACGGAGGGCCCCCAAGAGGCCCAGTACTTC. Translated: CSGTEGPQEAQYF.